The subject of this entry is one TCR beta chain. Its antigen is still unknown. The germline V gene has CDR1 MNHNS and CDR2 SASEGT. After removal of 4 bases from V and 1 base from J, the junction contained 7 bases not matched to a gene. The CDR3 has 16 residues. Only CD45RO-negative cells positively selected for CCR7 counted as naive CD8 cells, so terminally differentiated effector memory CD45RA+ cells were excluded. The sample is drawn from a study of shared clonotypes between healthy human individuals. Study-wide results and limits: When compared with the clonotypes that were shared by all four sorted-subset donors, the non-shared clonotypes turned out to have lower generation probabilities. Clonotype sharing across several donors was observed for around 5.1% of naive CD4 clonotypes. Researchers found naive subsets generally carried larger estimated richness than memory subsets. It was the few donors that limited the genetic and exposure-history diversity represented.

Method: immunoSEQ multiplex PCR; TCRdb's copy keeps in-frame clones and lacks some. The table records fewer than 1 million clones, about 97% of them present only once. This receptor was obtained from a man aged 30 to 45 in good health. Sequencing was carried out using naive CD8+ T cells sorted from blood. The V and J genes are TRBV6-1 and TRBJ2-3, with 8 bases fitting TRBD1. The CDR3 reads CASSGNPGQGTDTQYF. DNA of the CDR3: TGTGCCAGCAGTGGGAACCCGGGACAGGGCACAGATACGCAGTATTTT.